Included here is one TCR beta chain sequence, with context. Primers used in a second PCR of about 7 to 11 cycles were a sample-barcoded 5' primer and a J-beta primer mix. TCRdb recomputed calls from the 5' RACE reads with MiXCR, one row per CDR3 protein. This sample yields 700,000 to 1,000,000 distinct CDR3 sequences, of which about 42% are seen a single time; about a fifth belongs to the top ten. The sample comes from a study of blood T cells in healthy people across ages. The CDR3 is made up of 17 amino acids. The J segment lost 1 base and the V segment lost 7 bases, leaving 11 bases of the junction unmatched.

The TCR originated in a man aged 55 to 69 in good health. This chain links TRBV12-3 or TRBV12-4 with TRBJ1-2, with TRBD1 matching over 11 bases. The material sequenced was blood. The CDR3 coding sequence is TGTGCCAGCAACAACCGGGACAGGGGGACCCGTAACTATGGCTACACCTTC. It yields the protein CASNNRDRGTRNYGYTF.